The 5 T cell receptor beta chains presented below share a single source sample, sequenced in a study of shared clonotypes between healthy human individuals (dated by TCRdb to the early 2020s). The library relied on the immunoSEQ multiplex PCR assay. The immuneACCESS repertoire file appears here via TCRdb, limited to in-frame rearrangements. These files lack a portion of the clones; in checked studies, under half of the deficit traces to unresolved V genes, and the cause of the others is not known. This sample gives around 620,000 clones in total; around 96% of them show up just once. About 0.11% of the sample rests with the top ten. For the CD8 naive samples, CD45RO-negative cells were positively selected for CCR7, yielding a CD45RA+CCR7+ population from which TemRA cells were excluded. Specimen: naive CD8+ T cells sorted from blood. Per the publication, the cell subset or site label means: CD45RA+CCR7+. These receptors were collected from a woman aged 30 to 39 in good health.

The CDR3 sequence: CSANPERGYTF. CDR3 DNA: TGCAGTGCTAACCCGGAACGCGGCTACACCTTC. The V and J genes are TRBV20-1 and TRBJ1-2; unclear D gene. V was clipped by 4 bases and J by 8 bases, with 11 bases between them. Germline-derived CDR1 and CDR2 are DFQATT and SNEGSKA (reference sequence). This CDR3 comprises 11 residues.

V and J are TRBV25-1 and TRBJ2-1, with a tentative D call TRBD2 (6 bases). CDR1 is MGHDK and CDR2 is SYGVNS in the germline V gene. Trimming removed 4 bases at V and 6 bases at J, with 7 bases between. This CDR3 contains 12 residues. CDR3 amino acids: CASSAGGNEQFF. The CDR3 region has the DNA TGTGCCAGCAGTGCCGGGGGCAATGAGCAGTTCTTC.

This chain uses TRBV7-5 with TRBJ2-7; no check of the table's D call, TRBD2, against the DNA was made. TRBV7-5 constitutes a pseudogene. This CDR3 has 17 amino acids. The CDR3 sequence is CVRSWGGDDLISYEQYF. CDR3 DNA: TGTGTCAGAAGTTGGGGAGGGGACGATTTAATTTCCTACGAGCAGTACTTC.

For this clone: The junction differs from germline at one of its ends, possibly a read error. This rearrangement joins TRBV7-3 to TRBJ2-5; D gene uncertain. The CDR3 spans 16 residues. From germline, CDR1 is SGHTA and CDR2 FQGTGA. The DNA of the CDR3 is TGTGCCAGCAGTTTAAGTGGGCTAGAGGTCCAAGAGACCCAGTACTTC. Translating it yields CASSLSGLEVQETQYF.

The chain has TRBV6-1 and TRBJ1-2; D is ambiguous. V lost 2 bases and J 0 bases, leaving 7 bases between the germline ends. The CDR3 is 14 residues long. Per the germline V gene, CDR1 is MNHNS and CDR2 is SASEGT. CDR3 nucleotides: TGTGCCAGCAGTGAAATAGTTACTAACTATGGCTACACCTTC. As protein: CASSEIVTNYGYTF.